This entry concerns a single TCR beta chain. CDR3 length equals 13 residues. Looked up from germline, CDR1 is SNHLY and CDR2 is FYNNEI. Trimming pared 4 bases from V and 6 bases from J, leaving 12 bases between. The sample comes from a study of blood T cell repertoires in COVID-19. In the study overall: Whether acute or convalescent, the COVID-19 samples came from the United States, Italy and Spain. T cells, B-cell-depleted T cells, or PBMCs supplied cDNA or gDNA.

Original processing notes: Using reference gene primer amplification, nucleated cell counts were estimated. Profiling relied on immunoSEQ multiplex PCR, and the TCRdb table lists in-frame clones only, not all of them. V and J calls and clone size follow that table, whereas D and trimming were derived from the DNA. The sample has around 47,000 clones; about 81% are singletons. Sequenced input: peripheral blood. The J gene is TRBJ1-2, the V gene TRBV2; a weak D match, TRBD1 (5 bases). This TCR came from a human donor in a cohort sampled during active COVID-19. CDR3 in amino acids: CASSAEHRNGYTF. The CDR3 DNA is TGTGCCAGCAGTGCCGAACACAGGAATGGCTACACCTTC.